Listed below are T cell receptor beta chains from one sample, sequenced in a study of post-analysis software for immune sequencing data. TCRdb reanalysed the PCR reads using MiXCR and keeps one entry per CDR3 protein. The sample has about 180,000 distinct CDR3 sequences; approximately 28% are singletons. Sequenced input: blood. The origin of the receptors is a girl between 10 and 17 years old with multiple sclerosis. The CDR3 runs from the conserved cysteine through the conserved F or W.

TRBV6-5	TRBJ1-6	CASSYSNKMGSPPHF
TRBV28	TRBJ2-3	CASSLFGGSSTDTQYF
TRBV29-1	TRBJ2-7	CSGGSNEQYF
TRBV6-1	TRBJ1-2	CASSVTGKRDGYTF
TRBV20-1	TRBJ1-4	CSARDSSPQQANEKLFF
TRBV3-1	TRBJ1-4	CASSQDLNRGVEKLFF
TRBV9	TRBJ2-7	CASSVGGVSSYEQYF
TRBV7-9	TRBJ1-1	CASSLIGVRDRERNTEAFF
TRBV9	TRBJ2-5	CASSGGTGILQETQYF
TRBV27	TRBJ2-1	CASSRIDYNEQFF
TRBV28	TRBJ2-2	CASSLGTGVFAGELFF
TRBV7-9	TRBJ2-3	CASSSLSGRFTDTQYF
TRBV15	TRBJ1-4	CATSRVGRGAEKLFF
TRBV4-1	TRBJ2-1	CASSQSGTSNEQFF
TRBV5-1	TRBJ2-1	CASSWTANNEQFF
TRBV20-1	TRBJ1-5	CSAGGTGDQPQHF
TRBV20-1	TRBJ1-4	CSAERPGGEKLFF
TRBV10-3	TRBJ2-5	CAISEIGTQETQYF
TRBV7-3	TRBJ2-3	CASSLNGSPDTQYF
TRBV28	TRBJ2-3	CASSLELADYGGPRDAQYF
TRBV24-1	TRBJ2-3	CATSDQSDTQYF
TRBV5-1	TRBJ2-7	CASSSRTGGGLGSYEQYF
TRBV18	TRBJ2-7	CASSPGDGYEQYF
TRBV7-3	TRBJ2-7	CASSRLAGDSYEQYF
TRBV9	TRBJ1-6	CASSVASSPPHF
TRBV5-1	TRBJ2-3	CASSDRTSGSATPYF
TRBV3-1	TRBJ1-1	CASSQSGGTEAFF
TRBV6-5	TRBJ2-5	CASSYDRGAKTQYF
TRBV7-3	TRBJ2-7	CASSLSGVAYNEQYF
TRBV4-1	TRBJ2-7	CASSPLIGAGTYEQYF
TRBV12-3/TRBV12-4	TRBJ1-2	CASSLQGADYGYTF
TRBV27	TRBJ2-5	CASSSRVWETQYF
TRBV3-1	TRBJ2-3	CASSPWDVYGATDTQYF
TRBV5-6	NA	CASSSQGRGPFEQYF
TRBV5-1	TRBJ2-3	CASSPGGLAGGDTQYF
TRBV30	TRBJ1-1	CACSVGNTEAFF
TRBV12-3/TRBV12-4	TRBJ2-2	CASIATGPLAGELFF
TRBV29-1	TRBJ1-2	CSVGSYTF
TRBV7-4	TRBJ2-1	CASSPRRRGRDLDEQFF
TRBV5-1	TRBJ2-5	CASSPGLAEDKETQYF
TRBV7-8	TRBJ2-5	CASSSRLAQEETQYF
TRBV20-1	TRBJ1-2	CSAKGTGLYYTF
TRBV6-1	TRBJ2-1	CASSDLAGGSYNEQFF
TRBV7-2	TRBJ2-3	CASSLGVAGASTDTQYF
TRBV3-1	TRBJ1-5	CASGPTGGTKPQHF
TRBV4-3	TRBJ2-3	CASSQEPGLTQYF
TRBV5-6	TRBJ1-1	CASSLDTGWRTEAFF
TRBV14	TRBJ2-3	CASSHGTDTQYF
TRBV4-2	TRBJ2-3	CASSQGTSGSSDTQYF
TRBV18	TRBJ2-1	CASSPWVDEQFF
TRBV7-2	TRBJ1-1	CASSSGQLSPEAFF
TRBV7-9	TRBJ2-7	CASNSGAPTYEQYF
TRBV4-1	TRBJ2-3	CASSQVAGSTDTQYF
TRBV14	TRBJ2-7	CASTVRQDAEQYF